A single sample is the source of the 25 T cell receptor beta chains below, sequenced in a study of cytomegalovirus exposure and HLA in healthy donors. 13 Jbeta primers and 60 Vbeta primers were used for the PCR. Measured with immunoSEQ multiplex PCR; TCRdb has only the in-frame clones, and not every one. The sample consists of 95,000 to 150,000 clones, about 85% of them appearing once. Sequencing input: PBMCs. These receptors came from a man over 45 in good health and CMV-seronegative.

The chain employs TRBV27 and TRBJ1-5; D not certain. There are 13 residues in the CDR3. The germline CDR1 and CDR2 sequences are MNHEY and SMNVEV (reference sequence). With 6 bases removed from V and 0 bases from J, the gap between germline ends came to 6 bases. The CDR3 region is CASRQSSNQPQHF. In nucleotides, the CDR3 is TGTGCCAGCAGACAGAGTAGCAATCAGCCCCAGCATTTT.

The rearrangement uses TRBV5-1 and TRBJ1-1; TRBD1 matches at 8 bases. The germline gives CDR1 SGHRS, CDR2 YFSETQ. Trimming cost V 0 bases and J 4 bases; bases outside gene matches: 8. CDR3 length: 16 residues. The DNA for the CDR3 is TGCGCCAGCAGCTTGGAACAGACAGGGGTGGGCACTGAAGCTTTCTTT. Its translation is CASSLEQTGVGTEAFF.

V usage is TRBV28 and J usage is TRBJ2-7; 7 positions agree with TRBD2. The V gene's germline CDR1 is MDHEN and CDR2 SYDVKM. V shed 4 bases and J 3 bases; nucleotides not matched to a gene: 12. The length of the CDR3 is 16 residues. The CDR3 loop is CASSSPGLAASYEQYF. The CDR3 nucleotides read TGTGCCAGCAGTTCTCCAGGGCTAGCGGCCAGCTACGAGCAGTACTTC.

V and J are TRBV6-5 and TRBJ1-2, with 7 bases that match TRBD1. The CDR3 length is 14 residues. CDR1 is MNHEY and CDR2 is SVGAGI in the germline V gene. V trimming: 6 bases; J trimming: 0 bases; junction bases outside the gene matches: 4. The CDR3 DNA sequence: TGTGCCAGCAGCCCGGGACAGACTAACTATGGCTACACCTTC. Translation gives CASSPGQTNYGYTF.

This chain uses TRBV27 with TRBJ1-5, with 10 bases that match TRBD1. Germline CDR1 reads MNHEY; CDR2 reads SMNVEV (reference sequence). After removal of 5 bases from V and 4 bases from J, the junction contained 2 bases not matched to a gene. The CDR3 contains 14 residues. The CDR3 region is CASSTDRGNQPQHF. The CDR3 DNA reads as TGTGCCAGCAGTACGGACAGGGGGAATCAGCCCCAGCATTTT.

The chain employs TRBV4-2 and TRBJ2-1; 10 nucleotides align to TRBD2. This CDR3 has 16 residues. CDR1 and CDR2 (germline): LGHNA, YNFKEQ. Trimming took 0 bases from V and 5 from J; bases not matched to a gene: 4. The CDR3: CASSQDRAGGNNEQFF. The CDR3 DNA reads TGTGCCAGCAGCCAAGATCGAGCGGGAGGGAACAATGAGCAGTTCTTC.

V and J are TRBV15 and TRBJ2-3; TRBD2 aligns across 9 bases. The V segment lost 1 base and the J segment 5 bases; nucleotides outside the gene matches: 7. CDR3 length: 16 amino acids. Germline CDR1 LNHNV, CDR2 YYDKDF (reference sequence). This chain's CDR3 is CATSRGLAGRLDTQYF. As DNA, the CDR3 is TGTGCCACCAGCAGAGGCCTAGCGGGGAGGTTAGATACGCAGTATTTT.

The chain links TRBV7-6 to TRBJ2-6, with 7 nucleotides matching TRBD1. Germline V CDR1 and CDR2: SGHVS, FNYEAQ. V dropped 5 bases and J dropped 1; count of bases not matched to a gene: 5. The CDR3 has 16 amino acids. In DNA, the CDR3 is TGTGCCAGCAGCGTAACAGGGGATTCTGGGGCCAACGTCCTGACTTTC. This gives the protein CASSVTGDSGANVLTF.

This chain joins TRBV4-3 and TRBJ1-3; D may be TRBD1 (6 bases). Germline CDR1 and CDR2: LGHNA and YSLEER. V was shortened by 0 bases and J by 4 bases, with 13 bases between the two germline ends. The CDR3 consists of 16 residues. CDR3 in amino acids: CASSQEVTGPGNTIYF. Written as DNA, the CDR3 is TGCGCCAGCAGCCAAGAGGTTACAGGGCCCGGAAACACCATATATTTT.

The chain joins TRBV28 to TRBJ1-2, with D perhaps TRBD1 (5 bases). Germline CDR1 MDHEN, CDR2 SYDVKM. V was cut by 6 bases and J by 5 bases, with 7 bases left in between. The CDR3 consists of 11 residues. The CDR3 DNA reads as TGTGCCAGCAGGGGGCGGTATGGCTACACCTTC. This sequence encodes CASRGRYGYTF.

In its sample, this clone was seen once. This chain links TRBV18 with TRBJ1-6; TRBD1 agrees at 9 bases. The germline CDR1 and CDR2 sequences are KGHSH and LQKENI. The V gene end was trimmed by 0 bases and the J gene end by 9 bases; junction bases not matched to a gene: 6. The CDR3 is 16 residues long. CDR3 region: CASSPPEGQGFSPLHF. For the CDR3, the DNA is TGTGCCAGCTCACCACCGGAGGGACAGGGCTTTTCACCCCTCCACTTT.

CDR3 sequence: CASSYSTGGDTEQYF. The CDR3 DNA is TGTGCCAGCAGTTACTCGACAGGGGGCGATACCGAGCAGTACTTC. This rearrangement joins TRBV6-6 to TRBJ2-7; 10 nucleotides match TRBD1. Germline CDR1 reads MNHNY; CDR2 reads SVGAGI (reference sequence). V shed 0 bases, J shed 6 bases, and the junction held 5 bases outside the gene matches. CDR3 length: 15 amino acids.

This CDR3 is CSVGEGVQAFF. CDR3 coding DNA: TGCAGCGTTGGCGAGGGGGTTCAAGCTTTCTTT. This chain joins TRBV29-1 and TRBJ1-1; the D gene is possibly TRBD1 (6 bases). The germline V gene encodes CDR1 SQVTM and CDR2 ANQGSEA. The CDR3 has 11 amino acids. Trimming shortened V by 4 bases and J by 9 bases, and 12 bases separated the two germline ends.

The V and J genes are TRBV6-5 and TRBJ1-2; 11 bases match TRBD1. J lost 8 bases, V lost 8 bases, and 7 bases had no gene match. The CDR3 spans 13 residues. The germline V gene encodes CDR1 MNHEY and CDR2 SVGAGI. CDR3 nucleotide sequence: TGTGCCAGCGTCGAGGACAGGGGGCGCGGCTACACCTTC. As protein: CASVEDRGRGYTF.

The chain joins TRBV5-1 to TRBJ2-3; D ambiguous. V was shortened by 0 bases and J by 6 bases, with 11 bases between the two germline ends. Germline values: CDR1 SGHRS, CDR2 YFSETQ. This CDR3 contains 14 residues. The CDR3 sequence: CASSLGSQADTQYF. The CDR3 DNA is TGCGCCAGCAGCTTGGGTTCCCAGGCGGATACGCAGTATTTT. The full variable domain, with the rest looked up from reference TRBV5-1 and TRBJ2-3, is KAGVTQTPRYLIKTRGQQVTLSCSPISGHRSVSWYQQTPGQGLQFLFEYFSETQRNKGNFPGRFSGRQFSNSRSEMNVSTLELGDSALYLCASSLGSQADTQYFGPGTRLTVL.

The chain carries TRBV30 and TRBJ2-2, with 12 positions matching TRBD2. Germline CDR1 reads GTSNPN; CDR2 reads SVGIG (reference sequence). V gave up 4 bases and J gave up 5 bases; unmatched junction bases: 11. This CDR3 has 17 amino acids. The CDR3 nucleotides read TGTGCCTGGATGTCGTTTCTAGCGGGGGGGCAAACCGGGGAGCTGTTTTTT. Amino acids: CAWMSFLAGGQTGELFF.

The J gene is TRBJ2-2, the V gene TRBV5-1, with D maybe TRBD2 (6 bases). This CDR3 region has 14 residues. The germline CDR1 and CDR2 sequences are SGHRS and YFSETQ. The germline V and J ends were trimmed by 7 bases and 1 base, with 11 bases remaining between them. CDR3 in DNA: TGCGCCAGCGGGGACGGGGGGAACACCGGGGAGCTGTTTTTT. It yields the protein CASGDGGNTGELFF.

This chain joins TRBV5-1 and TRBJ1-4, with D maybe TRBD1 (6 bases). Germline values: CDR1 SGHRS, CDR2 YFSETQ. The CDR3 spans 16 residues. V was cut by 0 bases and J by 12 bases, with 21 bases left in between. The chain's CDR3 is CASSLETGPGRGQLFF. In nucleotides, the CDR3 is TGCGCCAGCAGCTTGGAGACAGGTCCGGGGCGAGGCCAACTGTTTTTT.

The chain is built from TRBV4-1 and TRBJ2-7; maybe TRBD1 (5 bases). Germline CDR1 and CDR2: MGHRA and YSYEKL. The CDR3 sequence is 15 residues long. Trimming stripped 1 base from V and 5 bases from J, with 15 bases between. The CDR3 region has the DNA TGCGCCAGCAGCCAAGTTACCGCCAGGGCTCACGAGCAGTACTTC. It encodes CASSQVTARAHEQYF.

This clone was seen only once. This sequence joins TRBV28 and TRBJ2-1, with 9 bases aligning to TRBD2. CDR1 and CDR2 from the germline V gene are MDHEN and SYDVKM. The CDR3 has 15 residues. V trimming: 1 base; J trimming: 12 bases; junction bases outside the gene matches: 10. The CDR3: CASSLLVLAGRVQFF. In DNA, the CDR3 is TGTGCCAGCAGTTTATTGGTCCTAGCGGGGAGAGTGCAGTTCTTC. Drawing the rest from reference TRBV28 and TRBJ2-1, the complete variable domain is DVKVTQSSRYLVKRTGEKVFLECVQDMDHENMFWYRQDPGLGLRLIYFSYDVKMKEKGDIPEGYSVSREKKERFSLILESASTNQTSMYLCASSLLVLAGRVQFFGPGTRLTVL.

The chain combines TRBV7-2 with TRBJ1-5; D is perhaps TRBD1 (6 bases). The CDR3 extends over 14 amino acids. Germline V gene lookup returns CDR1 SGHTA and CDR2 FQGNSA. The ends were cut back, 5 bases at V and 3 bases at J, with 11 bases in the middle. The CDR3: CASSLTGPNQPQHF. The CDR3 DNA sequence: TGTGCCAGCAGCCTGACAGGCCCCAATCAGCCCCAGCATTTT.

The rearrangement links TRBV9 to TRBJ2-1; 8 nucleotides line up with TRBD1. Germline assignment: CDR1 SGDLS and CDR2 YYNGEE. With 3 bases clipped from V and 7 bases from J, the junction kept 12 bases outside the gene matches. The CDR3 totals 16 residues. The CDR3 DNA follows: TGTGCCAGCAGCGCAGTCATTGGACAGGGTGAAAATGAGCAGTTCTTC. Translated: CASSAVIGQGENEQFF.

This rearrangement joins TRBV7-6 to TRBJ1-2; TRBD1 matches at 9 bases. Trimming cost V 5 bases and J 8 bases; bases outside gene matches: 12. The germline V gene encodes CDR1 SGHVS and CDR2 FNYEAQ. This CDR3 is 15 amino acids long. CDR3 bases: TGTGCCAGCAGCCCAGGGGGGGACAGGGTTTTGGGCTACACCTTC. This codes for CASSPGGDRVLGYTF.

The J gene is TRBJ2-7, the V gene TRBV7-2; 10 bases line up with TRBD2. Germline V gene data show CDR1 as SGHTA and CDR2 as FQGNSA. V shed 4 bases and J 5 bases; nucleotides not matched to a gene: 11. The CDR3 runs to 16 residues. CDR3 nucleotide sequence: TGTGCCAGCAGCTCAACCGGGACTAGCGCTATTCACGAGCAGTACTTC. Translation: CASSSTGTSAIHEQYF.

The genes are TRBV5-1 and TRBJ2-3; TRBD1 matches at 8 bases. This CDR3 region has 15 residues. The J segment lost 3 bases and the V segment lost 0 bases, leaving 3 bases of the junction unmatched. In germline, CDR1 is SGHRS, CDR2 YFSETQ. The CDR3 loop is CASSLGTGRTDTQYF. CDR3 DNA: TGCGCCAGCAGCTTGGGGACAGGGAGGACAGATACGCAGTATTTT.